This T cell receptor beta chain was retrieved from a study of blood T cell repertoires in COVID-19 (dated by TCRdb to 2020 to 2022). About the study as a whole: Samples from collaborators originated in the United States, Italy and Spain and spanned both the acute and convalescent phases of COVID-19. The material from the prospective study consisted of cDNA or gDNA derived from T cells, B-cell-depleted T cells, or PBMCs. Subjects who had been exposed to COVID-19, were actively infected with it, or had recovered from it provided the deeply sampled blood TCRbeta repertoires that made up the dataset. The repertoires were released in a freely available public database meant as a resource for research on the immune response to SARS-CoV-2. Samples were obtained from the ongoing ImmuneRACE study (first 160 participants) and from 1,200 or so subjects provided by 6 global collaborators. Nearly every sample came with metadata listing a de-identified subject ID, COVID-19 status, age in years and sex. Where available, HLA class I and class II types were taken from metadata supplied by the sample provider and were not determined by assay-based typing.

Based on the germline V gene, the CDR1 and CDR2 sequences are SGHTA and FQGNSA. The CDR3, from cysteine to phenylalanine, totals 14 residues. This entry keeps only the CDR3 DNA: 42 bases, framed from base 1. Relative to germline, V is 4 bases shorter and J is 4 bases shorter, with 14 bases between their ends. Remarks on this clone: This receptor's antigen is unknown. Per-base quality was not reported, and no clone a single base away is much larger than it.

The immunoSEQ Assay, a bias-controlled multiplex PCR, was used to amplify TCRbeta CDR3 regions from genomic DNA. As for the original processing: The number of nucleated cells in each sample was estimated by amplification of reference gene primers within the assay. Sequence reads were collapsed and filtered to measure the absolute abundance of every unique TCRbeta CDR3 rearrangement. For each sample, productive Simpson clonality was calculated as the square root of Simpson's diversity index over productive rearrangements. The immuneACCESS repertoire file appears here via TCRdb, limited to in-frame rearrangements. These files lack a portion of the clones; in checked studies, under half of the deficit traces to unresolved V genes, and the cause of the others is not known. From that table come the V and J calls and clone size; the DNA was used to work out D and trimming. The sample has tens of thousands of clones on record, approximately 90% of them singletons. The ten most abundant clones make up less than 2% of the sample.

Whole blood was collected in K2EDTA tubes by collaborating institutions according to the institutions' own protocols. For TCRbeta analysis, collaborators shipped samples in one of three forms: frozen whole blood, isolated PBMCs, or DNA extracted from either of those sample types. Study-wide conclusions, independent of this receptor: The quantity of clinical and demographic metadata differed by source and by participant and was supplied without curation.

Sequenced material: peripheral blood. The sequence was obtained from a man between 60 and 75 years old with acute or convalescent COVID-19. The V and J segments used are TRBV7-2 and TRBJ2-7; TRBD2 might be the D gene, on 6 matching bases. The DNA sequence is TGTGCCAGCAGCTCTAGCGCAACGGGGTACGAGCAGTACTTC. It is translated as CASSSSATGYEQYF. Joined to the reference TRBV7-2 and TRBJ2-7 proteins, this CDR3 gives the full variable domain: GAGVSQSPSNKVTEKGKDVELRCDPISGHTALYWYRQSLGQGLEFLIYFQGNSAPDKSGLPSDRFSAERTGGSVSTLTIQRTQQEDSAVYLCASSSSATGYEQYFGPGTRLTVT.